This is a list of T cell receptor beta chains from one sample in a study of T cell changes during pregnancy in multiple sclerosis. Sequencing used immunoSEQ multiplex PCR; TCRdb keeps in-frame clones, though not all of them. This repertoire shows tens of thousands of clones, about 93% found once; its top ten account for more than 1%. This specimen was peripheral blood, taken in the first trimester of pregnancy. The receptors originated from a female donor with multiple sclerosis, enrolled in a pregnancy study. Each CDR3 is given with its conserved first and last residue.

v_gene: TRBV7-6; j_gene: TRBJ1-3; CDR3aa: CASSGLTGNTIYF
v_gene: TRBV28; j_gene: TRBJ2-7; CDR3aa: CASSPGGTGNEQYF
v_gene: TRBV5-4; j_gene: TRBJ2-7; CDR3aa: CASKDRGRDEQYF
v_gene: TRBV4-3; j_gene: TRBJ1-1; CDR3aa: CASSQTLGLISEAFF
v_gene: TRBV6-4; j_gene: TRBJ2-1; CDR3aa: CASSDSRQGGYNEQFF
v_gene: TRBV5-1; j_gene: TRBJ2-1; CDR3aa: CASSPVRAGGWDNEQFF
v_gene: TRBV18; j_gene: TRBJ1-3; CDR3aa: CASSPGTEGNTIYF
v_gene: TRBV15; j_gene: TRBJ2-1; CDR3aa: CATSTRLRREPYNEQFF
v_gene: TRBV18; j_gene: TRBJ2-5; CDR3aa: CASSLGQAVVTQYF
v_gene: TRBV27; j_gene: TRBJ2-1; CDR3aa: CASSFLAGGRGEQFF
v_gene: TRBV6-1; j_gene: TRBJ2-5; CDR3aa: CASSIQRRQETQYF
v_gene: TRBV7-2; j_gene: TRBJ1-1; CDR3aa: CASRFQMNTEAFF
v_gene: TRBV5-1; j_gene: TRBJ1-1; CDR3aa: CASSLRTGVSTEAFF
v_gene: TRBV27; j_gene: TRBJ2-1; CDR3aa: CASSSSVGGEQFF
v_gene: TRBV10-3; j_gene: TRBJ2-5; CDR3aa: CAISERGQGVETQYF
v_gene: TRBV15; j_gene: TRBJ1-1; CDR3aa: CATKNDVRGVTEAFF
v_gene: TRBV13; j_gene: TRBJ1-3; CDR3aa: CASSLSHRVSGNTIYF
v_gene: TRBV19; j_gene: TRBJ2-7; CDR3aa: CASSETGSYEQYF
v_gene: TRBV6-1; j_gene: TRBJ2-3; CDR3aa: CASSAGRGFGSDTQYF
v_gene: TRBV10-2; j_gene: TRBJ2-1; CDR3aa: CAVSRAGYNEQFF
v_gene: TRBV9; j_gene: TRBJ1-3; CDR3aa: CASSTQGSSGNTIYF
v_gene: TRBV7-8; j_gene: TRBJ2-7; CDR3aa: CASKGDRSHSSGEQYF
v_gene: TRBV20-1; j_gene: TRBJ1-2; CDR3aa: CSARTENGYTF
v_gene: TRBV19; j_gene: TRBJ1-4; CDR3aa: CASSTGRGLANEKLFF
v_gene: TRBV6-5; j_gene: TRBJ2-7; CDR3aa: CASSYPGQAAYEQYF
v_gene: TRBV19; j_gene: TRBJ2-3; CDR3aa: CASSIGGVHLSSTDTQYF
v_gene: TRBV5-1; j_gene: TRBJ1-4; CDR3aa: CASSLEGATNEKLFF
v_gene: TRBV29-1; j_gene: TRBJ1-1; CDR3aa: CSVEGRGDTEAFF
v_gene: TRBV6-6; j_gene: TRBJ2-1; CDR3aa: CASSSQGLLGGEQFF
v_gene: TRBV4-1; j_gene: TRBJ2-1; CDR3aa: CASSQDLLAGEVEQFF
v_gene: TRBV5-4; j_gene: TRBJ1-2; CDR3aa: CASSLTGGKVYGYTF
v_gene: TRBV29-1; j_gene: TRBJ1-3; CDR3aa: CSVEGTGPSSGNTIYF
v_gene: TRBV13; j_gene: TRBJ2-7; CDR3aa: CASSFSGSNIYEQYF
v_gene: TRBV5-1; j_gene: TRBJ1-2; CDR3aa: CASSSVGFRGLGGYTF
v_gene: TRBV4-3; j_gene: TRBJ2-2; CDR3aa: CASSQGALDRGTGELFF
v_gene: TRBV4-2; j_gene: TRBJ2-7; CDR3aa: CASSQDNSLDSRYEQYF
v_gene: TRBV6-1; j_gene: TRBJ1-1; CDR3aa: CASSTSTGKPEAFF
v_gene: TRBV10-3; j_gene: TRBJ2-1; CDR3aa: CAIRPGQGASGNNEQFF
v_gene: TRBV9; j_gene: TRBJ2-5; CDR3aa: CASSPQAHGTGIGETQYF
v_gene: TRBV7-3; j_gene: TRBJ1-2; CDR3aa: CASSLRQGANYGYTF
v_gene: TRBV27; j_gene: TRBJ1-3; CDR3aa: CASSTRQGAGNTIYF
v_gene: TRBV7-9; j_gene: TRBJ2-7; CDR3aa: CASSLALQNYEQYF
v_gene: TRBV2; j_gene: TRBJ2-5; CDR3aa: CASSEARPGGQETQYF
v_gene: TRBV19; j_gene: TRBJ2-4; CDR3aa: CASSARGGENIQYF
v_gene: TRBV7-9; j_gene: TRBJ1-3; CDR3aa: CASSSGDRGTGNTIYF
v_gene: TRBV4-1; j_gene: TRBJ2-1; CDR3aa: CASSLQDLIQTGEQFF
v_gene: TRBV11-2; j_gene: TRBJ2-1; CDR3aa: CASSSSGLSYNEQFF
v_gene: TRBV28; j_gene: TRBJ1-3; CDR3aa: CASSYRDRIDTIYF
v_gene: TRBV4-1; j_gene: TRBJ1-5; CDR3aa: CASSPTPQGYSNQPQHF
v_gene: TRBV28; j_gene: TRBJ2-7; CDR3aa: CASSGHRDAYEQYF
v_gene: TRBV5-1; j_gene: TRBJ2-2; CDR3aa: CASSLGDRFNTGELFF
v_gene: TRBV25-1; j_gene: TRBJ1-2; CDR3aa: CASSESRVHDGYTF
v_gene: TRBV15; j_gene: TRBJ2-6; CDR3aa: CATSGGGSRGGANVLTF
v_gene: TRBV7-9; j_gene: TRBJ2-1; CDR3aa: CASSPLPSGSINEQFF
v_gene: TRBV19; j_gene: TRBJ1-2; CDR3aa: CASRTAGGANGYTF
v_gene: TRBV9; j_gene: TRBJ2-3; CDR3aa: CASSPTLGTSGTDTDTQYF
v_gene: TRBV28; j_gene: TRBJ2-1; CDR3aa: CASRDWVGGVRGNEQFF
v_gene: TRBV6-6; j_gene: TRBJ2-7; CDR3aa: CASSLGQGAQNEQYF
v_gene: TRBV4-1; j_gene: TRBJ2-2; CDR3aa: CASSQDPSGNWAGELFF
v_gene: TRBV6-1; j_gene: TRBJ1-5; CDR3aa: CASRPQGSGHQPQHF